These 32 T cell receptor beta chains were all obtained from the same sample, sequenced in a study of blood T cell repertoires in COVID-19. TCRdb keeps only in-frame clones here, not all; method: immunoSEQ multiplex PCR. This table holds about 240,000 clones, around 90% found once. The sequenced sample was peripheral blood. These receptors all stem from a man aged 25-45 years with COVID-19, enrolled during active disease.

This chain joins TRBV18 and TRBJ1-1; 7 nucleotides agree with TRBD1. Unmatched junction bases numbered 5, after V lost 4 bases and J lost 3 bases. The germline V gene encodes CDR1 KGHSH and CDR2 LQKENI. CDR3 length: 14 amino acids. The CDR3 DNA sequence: TGTGCCAGCTCACAAAGACAGGGCGACACTGAAGCTTTCTTT. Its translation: CASSQRQGDTEAFF.

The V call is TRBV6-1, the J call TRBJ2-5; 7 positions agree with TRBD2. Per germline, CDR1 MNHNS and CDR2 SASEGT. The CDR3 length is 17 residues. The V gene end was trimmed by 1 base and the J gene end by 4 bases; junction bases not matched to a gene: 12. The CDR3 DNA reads TGTGCCAGCAGTGAAGGGGTTCAGCGGGGATGGGGAGAGACCCAGTACTTC. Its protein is CASSEGVQRGWGETQYF.

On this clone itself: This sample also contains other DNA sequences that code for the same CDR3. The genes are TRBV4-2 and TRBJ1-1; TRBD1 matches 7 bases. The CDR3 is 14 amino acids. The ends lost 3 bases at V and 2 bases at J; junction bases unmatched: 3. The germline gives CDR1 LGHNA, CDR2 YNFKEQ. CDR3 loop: CASSQGQLNTEAFF. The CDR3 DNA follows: TGTGCCAGCAGCCAGGGACAGCTAAACACTGAAGCTTTCTTT.

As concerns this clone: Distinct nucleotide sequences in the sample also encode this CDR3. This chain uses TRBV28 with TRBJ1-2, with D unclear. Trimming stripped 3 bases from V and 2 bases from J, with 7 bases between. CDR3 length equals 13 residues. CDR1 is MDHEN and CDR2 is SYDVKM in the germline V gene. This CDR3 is CASSLRGNYGYTF. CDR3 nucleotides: TGTGCCAGCAGTTTGAGAGGGAACTATGGCTACACCTTC.

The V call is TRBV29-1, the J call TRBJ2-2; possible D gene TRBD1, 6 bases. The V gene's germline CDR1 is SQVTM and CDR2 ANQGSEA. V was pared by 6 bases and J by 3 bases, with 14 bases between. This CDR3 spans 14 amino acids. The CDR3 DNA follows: TGCAGCGTCTCCGGGACAACCTACACCGGGGAGCTGTTTTTT. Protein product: CSVSGTTYTGELFF.

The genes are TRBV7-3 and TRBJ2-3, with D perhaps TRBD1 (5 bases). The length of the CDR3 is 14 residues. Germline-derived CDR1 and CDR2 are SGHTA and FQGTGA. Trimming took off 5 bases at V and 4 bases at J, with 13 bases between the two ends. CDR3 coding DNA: TGTGCCAGCAGCCCAGGGTACGAAGCAGATACGCAGTATTTT. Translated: CASSPGYEADTQYF.

The CDR3 sequence: CASSIRPSVTTNEKLFF. The DNA of the CDR3 is TGTGCCAGTAGTATAAGGCCCAGCGTAACAACTAATGAAAAACTGTTTTTT. V is TRBV19 and J is TRBJ1-4, with D unresolved. Germline CDR1 reads LNHDA; CDR2 reads SQIVND (reference sequence). Trimming stripped 2 bases from V and 0 bases from J, with 13 bases between. This CDR3 is built from 17 residues.

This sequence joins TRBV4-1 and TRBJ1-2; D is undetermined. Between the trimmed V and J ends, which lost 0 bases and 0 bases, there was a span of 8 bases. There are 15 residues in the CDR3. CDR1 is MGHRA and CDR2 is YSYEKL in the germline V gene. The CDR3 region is CASSQDALANYGYTF. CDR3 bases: TGCGCCAGCAGCCAAGATGCGCTAGCTAACTATGGCTACACCTTC.

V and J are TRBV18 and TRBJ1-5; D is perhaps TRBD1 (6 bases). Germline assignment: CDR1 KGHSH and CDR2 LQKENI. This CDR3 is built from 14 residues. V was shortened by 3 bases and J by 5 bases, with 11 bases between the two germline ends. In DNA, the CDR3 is TGTGCCAGCTCACCGGACAGTCCGTATCAGCCCCAGCATTTT. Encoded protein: CASSPDSPYQPQHF.

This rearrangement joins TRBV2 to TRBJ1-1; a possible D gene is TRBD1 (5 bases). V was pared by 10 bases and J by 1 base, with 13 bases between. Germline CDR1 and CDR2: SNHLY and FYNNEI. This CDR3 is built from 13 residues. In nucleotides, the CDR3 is TGTGCCATCCAGGGTTTAGGGAACACTGAAGCTTTCTTT. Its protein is CAIQGLGNTEAFF.

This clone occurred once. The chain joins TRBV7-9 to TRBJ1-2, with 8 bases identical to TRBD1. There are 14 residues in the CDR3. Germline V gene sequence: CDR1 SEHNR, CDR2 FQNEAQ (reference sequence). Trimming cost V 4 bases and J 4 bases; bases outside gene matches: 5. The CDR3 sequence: CASSYGQGGYGYTF. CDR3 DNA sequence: TGTGCCAGCAGCTACGGACAGGGCGGCTATGGCTACACCTTC.

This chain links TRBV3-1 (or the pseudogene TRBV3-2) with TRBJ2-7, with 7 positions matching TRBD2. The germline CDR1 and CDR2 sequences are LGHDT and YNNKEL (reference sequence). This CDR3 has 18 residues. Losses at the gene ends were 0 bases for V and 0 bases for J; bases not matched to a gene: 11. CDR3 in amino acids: CASSQERNSGELSYEQYF. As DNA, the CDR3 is TGTGCCAGCAGCCAAGAGCGGAACAGCGGGGAACTCTCCTACGAGCAGTACTTC.

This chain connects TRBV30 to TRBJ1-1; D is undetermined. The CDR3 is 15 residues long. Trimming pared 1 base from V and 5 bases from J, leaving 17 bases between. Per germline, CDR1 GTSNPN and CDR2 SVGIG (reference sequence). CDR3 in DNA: TGTGCCTGGAGTGGGGCCCTTGCAGGTTTTACTGAAGCTTTCTTT. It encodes CAWSGALAGFTEAFF.

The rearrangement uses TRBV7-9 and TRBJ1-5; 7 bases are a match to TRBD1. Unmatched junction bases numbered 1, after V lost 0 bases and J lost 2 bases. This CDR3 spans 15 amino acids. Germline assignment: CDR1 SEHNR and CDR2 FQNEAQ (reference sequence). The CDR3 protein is CASSLAQGGNQPQHF. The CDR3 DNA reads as TGTGCCAGCAGCTTAGCGCAGGGGGGCAATCAGCCCCAGCATTTT.

The CDR3 DNA sequence: TGTGCCAGCAGCGTAAGACCCGACCGCGGTGCGGAGCAGTACTTC. Its translation: CASSVRPDRGAEQYF. The chain is built from TRBV9 and TRBJ2-7, with unresolved D. V was shortened by 1 base and J by 7 bases, with 18 bases between the two germline ends. Germline CDR1 reads SGDLS; CDR2 reads YYNGEE. CDR3 length: 15 amino acids.

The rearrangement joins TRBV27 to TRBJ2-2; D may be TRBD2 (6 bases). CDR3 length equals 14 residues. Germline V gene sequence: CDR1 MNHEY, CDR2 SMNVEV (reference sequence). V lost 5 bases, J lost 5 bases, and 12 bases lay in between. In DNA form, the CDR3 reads TGTGCCAGCAGTGGCCATAGCGGTACCGGGGAGCTGTTTTTT. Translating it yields CASSGHSGTGELFF.

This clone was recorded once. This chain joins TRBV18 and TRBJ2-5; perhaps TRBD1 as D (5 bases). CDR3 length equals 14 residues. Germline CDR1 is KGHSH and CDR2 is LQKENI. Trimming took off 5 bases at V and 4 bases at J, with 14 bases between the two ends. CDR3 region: CASSIQGLRETQYF. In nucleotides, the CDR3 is TGTGCCAGCTCAATCCAGGGTCTTCGAGAGACCCAGTACTTC.

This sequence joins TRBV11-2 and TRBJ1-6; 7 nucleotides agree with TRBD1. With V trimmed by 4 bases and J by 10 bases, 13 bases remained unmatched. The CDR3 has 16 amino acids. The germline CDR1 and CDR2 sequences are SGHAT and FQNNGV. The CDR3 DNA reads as TGTGCCAGCAGCTCCTCCGGACAGGCCCCCGGGTCACCCCTCCACTTT. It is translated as CASSSSGQAPGSPLHF.

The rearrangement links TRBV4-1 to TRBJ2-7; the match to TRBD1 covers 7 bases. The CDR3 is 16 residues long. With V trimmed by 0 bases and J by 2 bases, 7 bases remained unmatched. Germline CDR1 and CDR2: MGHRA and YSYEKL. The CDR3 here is CASSQDFDRAPYEQYF. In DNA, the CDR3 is TGCGCCAGCAGCCAAGATTTCGACAGGGCCCCCTACGAGCAGTACTTC.

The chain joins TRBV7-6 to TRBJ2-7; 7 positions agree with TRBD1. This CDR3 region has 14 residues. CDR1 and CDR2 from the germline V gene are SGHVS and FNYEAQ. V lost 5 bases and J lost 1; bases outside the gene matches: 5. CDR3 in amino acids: CASSDWDSSYEQYF. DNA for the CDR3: TGTGCCAGCAGCGACTGGGACAGTTCCTACGAGCAGTACTTC.

The CDR3 spells CASSLGTSGGLKGQFF. For the CDR3, the DNA is TGCGCCAGCAGCTTGGGGACTAGCGGGGGGCTTAAGGGGCAGTTCTTC. The chain carries TRBV5-1 and TRBJ2-1; 14 nucleotides match TRBD2. From germline, CDR1 is SGHRS and CDR2 YFSETQ. This CDR3 comprises 16 residues. Trimming removed 0 bases from V and 12 bases from J; junction bases left unmatched: 8.

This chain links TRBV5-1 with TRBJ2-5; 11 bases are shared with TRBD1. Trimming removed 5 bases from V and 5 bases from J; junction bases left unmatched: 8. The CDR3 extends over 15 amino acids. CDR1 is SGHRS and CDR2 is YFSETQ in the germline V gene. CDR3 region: CASRQTDRGRETQYF. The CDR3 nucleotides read TGCGCCAGCAGACAAACGGACAGGGGGCGCGAGACCCAGTACTTC.

CDR3 amino acids: CASSQGSGQNYYGYTF. The CDR3 coding sequence is TGTGCCAGCAGCCAAGGGTCGGGACAGAATTACTATGGCTACACCTTC. The chain joins TRBV3-1 (or the pseudogene TRBV3-2) to TRBJ1-2, with 7 positions matching TRBD1. The CDR3 runs to 16 residues. The V gene's germline CDR1 is LGHDT and CDR2 YNNKEL (reference sequence). Losses at the gene ends were 1 base for V and 3 bases for J; bases not matched to a gene: 8.

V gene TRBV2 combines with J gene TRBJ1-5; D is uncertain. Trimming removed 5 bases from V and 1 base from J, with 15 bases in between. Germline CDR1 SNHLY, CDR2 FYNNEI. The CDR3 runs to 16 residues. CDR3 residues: CASSRGQAGSNQPQHF. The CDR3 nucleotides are TGTGCCAGCAGTCGTGGGCAGGCCGGAAGCAATCAGCCCCAGCATTTT.

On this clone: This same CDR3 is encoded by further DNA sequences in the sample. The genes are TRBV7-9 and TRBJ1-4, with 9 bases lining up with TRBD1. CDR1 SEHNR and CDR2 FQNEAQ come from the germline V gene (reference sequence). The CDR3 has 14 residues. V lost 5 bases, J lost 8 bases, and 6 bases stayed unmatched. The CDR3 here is CASSPRTGEEKLFF. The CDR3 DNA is TGTGCCAGCAGCCCCAGGACAGGGGAAGAAAAACTGTTTTTT.

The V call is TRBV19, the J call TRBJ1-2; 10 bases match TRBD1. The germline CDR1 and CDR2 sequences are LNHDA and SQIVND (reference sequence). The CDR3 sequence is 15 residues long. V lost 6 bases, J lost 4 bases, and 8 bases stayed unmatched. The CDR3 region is CASSPGQGEVYGYTF. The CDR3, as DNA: TGTGCCAGTAGCCCTGGACAGGGGGAGGTCTATGGCTACACCTTC.

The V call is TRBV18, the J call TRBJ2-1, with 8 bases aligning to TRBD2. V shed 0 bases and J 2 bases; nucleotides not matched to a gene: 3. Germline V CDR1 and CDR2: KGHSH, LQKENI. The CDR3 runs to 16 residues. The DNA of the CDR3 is TGTGCCAGCTCACCACCGGATAGCGGGGCCTACAATGAGCAGTTCTTC. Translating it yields CASSPPDSGAYNEQFF.

CDR3 residues: CASSLGQGRANTEAFF. The DNA for the CDR3 is TGTGCCAGCAGCTTGGGACAGGGAAGGGCTAACACTGAAGCTTTCTTT. J is TRBJ1-1 and V is TRBV5-4; 7 nucleotides align to TRBD1. Trimming took 0 bases from V and 2 from J; bases not matched to a gene: 7. This CDR3 contains 16 residues. Germline CDR1 is SGHNT and CDR2 is YYREEE (reference sequence).

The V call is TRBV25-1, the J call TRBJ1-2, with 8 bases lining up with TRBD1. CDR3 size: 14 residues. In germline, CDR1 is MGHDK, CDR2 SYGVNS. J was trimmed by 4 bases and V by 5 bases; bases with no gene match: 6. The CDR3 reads CASSSGGVGYGYTF. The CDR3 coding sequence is TGTGCCAGCAGTTCAGGGGGCGTCGGCTATGGCTACACCTTC.

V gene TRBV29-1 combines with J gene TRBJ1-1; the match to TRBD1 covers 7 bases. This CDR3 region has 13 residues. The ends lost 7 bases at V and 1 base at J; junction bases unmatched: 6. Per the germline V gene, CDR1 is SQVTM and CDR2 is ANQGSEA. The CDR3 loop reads CSAAGTENTEAFF. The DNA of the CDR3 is TGCAGCGCTGCCGGGACAGAGAACACTGAAGCTTTCTTT.

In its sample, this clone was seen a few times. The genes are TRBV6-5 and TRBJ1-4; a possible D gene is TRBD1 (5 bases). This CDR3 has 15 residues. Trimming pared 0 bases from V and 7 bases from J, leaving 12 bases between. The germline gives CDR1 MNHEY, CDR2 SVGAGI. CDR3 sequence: CASSYSMQGTEKLFF. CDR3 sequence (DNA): TGTGCCAGCAGTTACTCGATGCAGGGAACTGAAAAACTGTTTTTT.

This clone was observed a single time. CDR3 DNA: TGTGCCAGCAGCTTTGGGAGAAGCGACAACCACGAGCAGTACTTC. It translates to CASSFGRSDNHEQYF. J is TRBJ2-7 and V is TRBV5-5; weak D call: TRBD2 (5 bases). Germline CDR1 is SGHKS and CDR2 is YYEKEE (reference sequence). This CDR3 region has 15 residues. V was pared by 2 bases and J by 5 bases, with 17 bases between.